This T cell receptor beta chain emerged from a study of T-cell reconstitution after alpha-beta-depleted transplantation in children. Findings of the study overall: When one year had passed after transplant, most T-cell counts and diversity came from newly produced T cells. The origin of high day-60 TCRbeta diversity in some patients lay in surviving recipient T cells and thymic progenitors. Roughly two months post-transplant, alpha-beta T cells reportedly originated from several hundred graft clones that had expanded.

The V gene's germline CDR1 is SNHLY and CDR2 FYNNEI. The CDR3 loop spans 18 amino acids. Worth noting for this clonotype: Its cognate antigen is unknown.

Molecular barcoding with unique molecular identifiers was used for the TCRbeta library. A single record per CDR3 protein comes from TCRdb applying MiXCR to the PCR reads. The sample records over 150,000 distinct CDR3 sequences, roughly 7.1% being singletons. The specimen comprised PBMCs, sampled before TCRalphabeta/CD19-depleted stem cell transplant. The chain has TRBV2 and TRBJ2-2, with 10 bases identical to TRBD2. This receptor was taken from a boy between 2 and 15 years old with acute lymphoblastic leukemia, due to receive a stem cell transplant. The CDR3 region has the DNA TGTACCTGCAGTTTATCGGGAGCGGGGGGGCCGAACACCGGGGAGCTGTTTTTT. As protein: CTCSLSGAGGPNTGELFF. The variable domain in full, completed from reference TRBV2 and TRBJ2-2, reads EPEVTQTPSHQVTQMGQEVILRCVPISNHLYFYWYRQILGQKVEFLVSFYNNEISEKSEIFDDQFSVERPDGSNFTLKIRSTKLEDSAMYFCTCSLSGAGGPNTGELFFGEGSRLTVL.